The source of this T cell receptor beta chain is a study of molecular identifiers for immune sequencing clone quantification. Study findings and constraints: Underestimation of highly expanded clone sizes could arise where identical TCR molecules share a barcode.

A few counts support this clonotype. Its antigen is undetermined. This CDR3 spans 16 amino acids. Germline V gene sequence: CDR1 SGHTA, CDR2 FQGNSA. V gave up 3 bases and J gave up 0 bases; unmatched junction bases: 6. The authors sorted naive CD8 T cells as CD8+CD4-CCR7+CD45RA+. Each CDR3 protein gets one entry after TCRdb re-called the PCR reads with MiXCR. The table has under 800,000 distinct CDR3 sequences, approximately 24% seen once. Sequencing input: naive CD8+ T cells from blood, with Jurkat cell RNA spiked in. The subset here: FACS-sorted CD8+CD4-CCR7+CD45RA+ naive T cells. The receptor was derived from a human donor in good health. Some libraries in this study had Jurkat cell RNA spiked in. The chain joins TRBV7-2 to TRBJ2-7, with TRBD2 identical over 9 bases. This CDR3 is CASSFTSGPLSYEQYF. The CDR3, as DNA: TGTGCCAGCAGCTTCACTAGCGGGCCACTCTCCTACGAGCAGTACTTC.